Listed here are 25 T cell receptor beta chains from one sample, sequenced in a study of CD8 T cells in ankylosing spondylitis. TCRdb re-called the 5' RACE reads through MiXCR, storing one row per CDR3 protein. The sample holds roughly 230,000 distinct CDR3 sequences, over 15% seen once. Sequenced sample: blood, either unsorted or a sorted T cell fraction (not recorded which). The receptors derive from a male donor with ankylosing spondylitis or in good health (not recorded which).

The sample holds a few counts of this clonotype. The J gene is TRBJ2-1, the V gene TRBV13; TRBD1 is a possible D gene (5 bases). Deletions cut 3 bases from V and 4 bases from J, with 19 bases between. The germline V gene encodes CDR1 PRHDT and CDR2 FYEKMQ (reference sequence). This CDR3 comprises 17 residues. CDR3 in DNA: TGTGCCAGCAGCTTTGGGGCTAGTGACGCGAGATACAATGAGCAGTTCTTC. Translated: CASSFGASDARYNEQFF.

The chain combines TRBV12-3 or TRBV12-4 with TRBJ2-2; 9 bases line up with TRBD1. CDR3 length: 14 amino acids. V shed 1 base and J 7 bases; nucleotides not matched to a gene: 1. CDR3 residues: CASSLGQGVGELFF. As DNA, the CDR3 is TGTGCCAGCAGTTTAGGACAGGGGGTCGGGGAGCTGTTTTTT.

The J gene is TRBJ1-3, the V gene TRBV12-3 or TRBV12-4; D uncertain. V was clipped by 1 base and J by 3 bases, with 4 bases between them. This CDR3 comprises 13 residues. CDR3 sequence (DNA): TGTGCCAGCAGTTTAGACGGTGGAAACACCATATATTTT. Amino acids: CASSLDGGNTIYF.

In the case of this clonotype: Germline and junction disagree at one end, which may indicate a read error. V is TRBV29-1 and J is TRBJ1-2; no clear D. The CDR3 covers 8 residues. Germline V gives CDR1 SQVTM, CDR2 ANQGSEA. The chain's CDR3 is CSVDGYSF. The CDR3 nucleotides are TGCAGCGTTGATGGCTACTCCTTC.

This clonotype has a handful of counts. One junction end disagrees with the germline gene, perhaps due to a read error. The chain employs TRBV10-3 and TRBJ2-7; TRBD2 agrees at 7 bases. This CDR3 is built from 13 residues. Germline CDR1 is ENHRY and CDR2 is SYGVKD. The CDR3 loop reads CASGVGRADEQYF. CDR3 nucleotide sequence: TGTGCCTCCGGGGTTGGGAGGGCCGACGAGCAGTACTTT.

The J gene is TRBJ1-6, the V gene TRBV11-2, with TRBD1 matching 7 bases. This CDR3 is built from 17 residues. The germline CDR1 and CDR2 sequences are SGHAT and FQNNGV. V lost 2 bases to trimming and J lost 0 bases; unmatched junction nucleotides: 4. The CDR3 DNA reads TGTGCCAGCAGCTTACCCCGGGACAGCTCCTATAATTCACCCCTCCACTTT. Its protein product is CASSLPRDSSYNSPLHF.

This chain links TRBV7-9 with TRBJ2-1; 10 positions agree with TRBD2. CDR1 is SEHNR, CDR2 FQNEAQ, per germline (reference sequence). There are 17 residues in the CDR3. V dropped 2 bases and J dropped 4; count of bases not matched to a gene: 8. The CDR3 reads CASSLNLASGGYNEQFF. CDR3 in DNA: TGTGCCAGCAGCTTAAATTTGGCTAGCGGGGGTTACAATGAGCAGTTCTTC.

CDR3 DNA: TGTGCCAGCAGCTATGGGACTAGCGGGAGTTTGGGCAAAAACATTCAGTACTTC. This translates into CASSYGTSGSLGKNIQYF. The V and J genes are TRBV11-1 and TRBJ2-4; TRBD2 aligns across 14 bases. V lost 4 bases and J lost 3; bases outside the gene matches: 8. This CDR3 has 18 residues. Germline assignment: CDR1 SGHAT and CDR2 FQDESV (reference sequence).

The V call is TRBV3-1, the J call TRBJ2-3; 10 nucleotides agree with TRBD2. The CDR3 has 17 residues. V lost 0 bases to trimming and J lost 3 bases; unmatched junction nucleotides: 6. The germline V gene has CDR1 LGHDT and CDR2 YNNKEL (reference sequence). CDR3 coding DNA: TGTGCCAGCAGCCAAGATGGACTAGCGGTAGCGACAGATACGCAGTATTTT. Amino acids: CASSQDGLAVATDTQYF.

The genes are TRBV12-3 or TRBV12-4 and TRBJ2-5, with a tentative D call TRBD2 (5 bases). Trimming stripped 3 bases from V and 1 base from J, with 9 bases between. This CDR3 has 14 residues. CDR3: CASSFQGSQETQYF. In nucleotides, the CDR3 is TGTGCCAGCAGTTTTCAAGGGAGCCAAGAGACCCAGTACTTC.

This rearrangement joins TRBV7-9 to TRBJ2-1; D is ambiguous. This CDR3 has 12 amino acids. Germline V gene lookup returns CDR1 SEHNR and CDR2 FQNEAQ (reference sequence). The V end was cut by 1 base, the J end by 9 bases, with 7 bases between. CDR3 residues: CASSLGASEQFF. DNA of the CDR3: TGTGCCAGCAGCTTAGGGGCAAGTGAGCAGTTCTTC.

In its sample, this clonotype was seen a few times. This rearrangement joins TRBV14 to TRBJ1-1; maybe TRBD1 (5 bases). Trimming took 3 bases from V and 5 from J, leaving 13 bases between them. The germline gives CDR1 SGHDN, CDR2 FVKESK. The CDR3 has 14 amino acids. The CDR3 region is CASSHPSRGTEAFF. In DNA, the CDR3 is TGTGCCAGCAGCCACCCTAGCCGGGGGACTGAAGCTTTCTTT.

The chain joins TRBV20-1 to TRBJ2-1; 9 nucleotides line up with TRBD2. J gave up 2 bases and V 1 base, and 9 bases lay outside the gene matches. Germline V gene lookup returns CDR1 DFQATT and CDR2 SNEGSKA (reference sequence). The CDR3 covers 17 residues. CDR3 sequence (DNA): TGCAGTGCTAGAGCCCCAGAAGCGGGAGGCCCCTACAATGAGCAGTTCTTC. The encoded protein is CSARAPEAGGPYNEQFF.

This clonotype was seen a few times. The CDR3 region is CATENDRAVYTF. DNA of the CDR3: TGTGCCACCGAAAACGACAGGGCGGTCTACACCTTC. The J gene is TRBJ1-2, the V gene TRBV10-3; TRBD1 matches 7 bases. Looked up from germline, CDR1 is ENHRY and CDR2 is SYGVKD. The CDR3 length is 12 residues. V dropped 10 bases and J dropped 10; count of bases not matched to a gene: 12.

This clonotype was recorded at least ten times. V is TRBV12-3 or TRBV12-4 and J is TRBJ2-1, with a possible D match to TRBD2 (5 bases). This CDR3 has 15 amino acids. Trimming pared 1 base from V and 4 bases from J, leaving 11 bases between. CDR3 sequence: CASSLGVREYNEQFF. The CDR3 DNA reads as TGTGCCAGCAGTTTAGGGGTCCGGGAATACAATGAGCAGTTCTTC.

This clonotype was seen a few times. The CDR3 DNA is TGTGCCAGCAGCGCTCAGGGAAGGGTTCGTACTGAAGCTTTCTTT. Amino acid sequence: CASSAQGRVRTEAFF. The chain is built from TRBV9 and TRBJ1-1; D is perhaps TRBD1 (5 bases). Per the germline V gene, CDR1 is SGDLS and CDR2 is YYNGEE. This CDR3 region has 15 residues. V was cut by 3 bases and J by 5 bases, with 17 bases left in between.

This clonotype was seen a few times. The chain couples TRBV27 to TRBJ2-1; TRBD2 matches at 13 bases. V shed 4 bases, J shed 2 bases, and the junction held 2 bases outside the gene matches. Per the germline V gene, CDR1 is MNHEY and CDR2 is SMNVEV (reference sequence). The CDR3 covers 16 residues. CDR3 region: CASSSGTSGTYNEQFF. In DNA form, the CDR3 reads TGTGCCAGCAGTTCCGGGACTAGCGGGACCTACAATGAGCAGTTCTTC.

The gene calls are TRBV6-5 and TRBJ1-1; TRBD1 is a possible D gene (5 bases). This CDR3 has 15 residues. Germline values: CDR1 MNHEY, CDR2 SVGAGI. V lost 0 bases and J lost 4, with 12 bases in between. DNA for the CDR3: TGTGCCAGCAGTTACTCGCCAGGGTTGCTCACTGAAGCTTTCTTT. This sequence encodes CASSYSPGLLTEAFF.

This sequence joins TRBV27 and TRBJ1-4; D remains ambiguous. The CDR3 totals 13 residues. Per the germline V gene, CDR1 is MNHEY and CDR2 is SMNVEV (reference sequence). V shed 4 bases and J shed 8 bases, with 11 bases lying between them. CDR3 nucleotides: TGTGCCAGCAGTTCCGGGCTTCAGGAAAAACTGTTTTTT. Translating it yields CASSSGLQEKLFF. The variable domain in full, completed from reference TRBV27 and TRBJ1-4, reads EAQVTQNPRYLITVTGKKLTVTCSQNMNHEYMSWYRQDPGLGLRQIYYSMNVEVTDKGDVPEGYKVSRKEKRNFPLILESPSPNQTSLYFCASSSGLQEKLFFGSGTQLSVL.

The chain employs TRBV10-2 and TRBJ1-6; 9 nucleotides match TRBD1. The CDR3 covers 13 residues. Trimming took 8 bases from V and 7 from J; bases not matched to a gene: 3. CDR1 and CDR2 from the germline V gene are WSHSY and SAAADI. This CDR3 reads CASYGQGNSPLHF. CDR3 in DNA: TGCGCCAGCTACGGACAGGGGAATTCACCCCTCCACTTT.

This clonotype appeared a few times. This chain connects TRBV4-1 to TRBJ2-1, with a possible D match to TRBD1 (6 bases). V lost 1 base and J lost 3, with 25 bases in between. CDR3 length: 20 residues. Germline V lookup: CDR1 MGHRA, CDR2 YSYEKL. The CDR3 DNA is TGCGCCAGCAGCCAAGTTGTAGGGTCGGAAGACAGGAGTGACTACAATGAGCAGTTCTTC. Translation gives CASSQVVGSEDRSDYNEQFF.

This clonotype was observed a few times. The chain recombines TRBV4-1 with TRBJ1-3; TRBD1 might be the D (6 bases). Germline assignment: CDR1 MGHRA and CDR2 YSYEKL. Trimming shortened V by 1 base and J by 0 bases, and 10 bases separated the two germline ends. The CDR3 is 16 amino acids. The CDR3 bases are TGCGCCAGCAGCCAAGCTCTAGGGGGCTCTGGAAACACCATATATTTT. It yields the protein CASSQALGGSGNTIYF.

The chain links TRBV20-1 to TRBJ2-7; D gene unclear. The CDR3 contains 13 residues. The V end was cut by 0 bases, the J end by 3 bases, with 9 bases between. Germline V gives CDR1 DFQATT, CDR2 SNEGSKA (reference sequence). CDR3 nucleotides: TGCAGTGCTAGAGATCGGAGCGTCTACGAGCAGTACTTC. Translation: CSARDRSVYEQYF.

This clonotype has a handful of counts. This chain links TRBV5-6 with TRBJ2-3, with a weak D call TRBD2 (6 bases). The V end lost 5 bases, the J end lost 4 bases, and 29 bases lay between the germline ends. CDR1 is SGHDT and CDR2 is YYEEEE in the germline V gene. The CDR3 extends over 19 amino acids. In nucleotides, the CDR3 is TGTGCCAGCAGTATTGGGAGGCTTGTCCCAATGGCACACGCAGATACGCAGTATTTT. Its translation: CASSIGRLVPMAHADTQYF.

This clonotype was detected only a few times. The gene calls are TRBV7-9 and TRBJ2-1; no clear D. Germline CDR1 SEHNR, CDR2 FQNEAQ (reference sequence). This CDR3 contains 13 residues. V was clipped by 1 base and J by 8 bases, with 9 bases between them. CDR3 DNA: TGTGCCAGCAGCTTAGTTCTAGAGCATGAGCAGTTCTTC. It is translated as CASSLVLEHEQFF.